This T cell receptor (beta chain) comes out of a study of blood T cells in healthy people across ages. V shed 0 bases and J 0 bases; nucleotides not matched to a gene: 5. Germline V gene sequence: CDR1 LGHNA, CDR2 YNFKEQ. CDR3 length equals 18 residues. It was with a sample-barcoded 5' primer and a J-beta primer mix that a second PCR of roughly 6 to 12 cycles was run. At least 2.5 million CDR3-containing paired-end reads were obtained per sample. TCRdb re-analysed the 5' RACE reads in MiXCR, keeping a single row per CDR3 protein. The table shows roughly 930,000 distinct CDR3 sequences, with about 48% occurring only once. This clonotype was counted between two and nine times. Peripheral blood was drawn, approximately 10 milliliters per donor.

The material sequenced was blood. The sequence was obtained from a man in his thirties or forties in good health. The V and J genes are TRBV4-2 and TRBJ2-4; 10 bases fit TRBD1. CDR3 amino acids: CASSQEGQGTEAKNIQYF. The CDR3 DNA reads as TGTGCCAGCAGCCAAGAGGGACAGGGGACCGAAGCCAAAAACATTCAGTACTTC.